This T cell receptor beta chain emerged from a study of T cell changes during pregnancy in multiple sclerosis. TCRdb's table, derived via immunoSEQ multiplex PCR, lists solely in-frame clones and lacks some. The sample records 40,000 to 45,000 clones, roughly 85% being singletons. CDR3 length: 16 residues. The V gene lost 1 base and the J gene lost 4 bases, with 14 bases spanning the gap. CDR1 and CDR2 (germline): SGHTA, FQGNSA. The TCR sequence derives from a female donor with multiple sclerosis, enrolled in a pregnancy study. The chain recombines TRBV7-2 with TRBJ1-3, with a possible D match to TRBD1 (6 bases). Source: CD4+ T cells from peripheral blood mononuclear cells, taken after pregnancy. CDR3 nucleotide sequence: TGTGCCAGCAGCTTAGACCGGACAGAATGGGGAAACACCATATATTTT. This gives the protein CASSLDRTEWGNTIYF.